Listed below are T cell receptor beta chains from one sample, sequenced in a study of cytomegalovirus exposure and HLA in healthy donors. TCRdb keeps only in-frame clones here, not all; method: immunoSEQ multiplex PCR. The data hold 140,000 to 150,000 clones, with nearly 85% observed a single time. Sequences were obtained from PBMCs. The receptors derive from a male donor in good health and CMV-seronegative. Each CDR3 is given with its conserved first and last residue. The D gene is left open where the match is weak. Not every row has a clone size; where given, it reads once, few, many or a size class.

clone size: NA; J gene: TRBJ2-7; D gene: NA; V gene: TRBV4-1; CDR3 protein: CASSQEAAGAYEQYF
clone size: NA; J gene: TRBJ1-2; D gene: NA; V gene: TRBV6-6; CDR3 protein: CASSYSSQGNYGYTF
clone size: NA; J gene: TRBJ1-1; D gene: NA; V gene: TRBV4-3; CDR3 protein: CASSQDRSGATEAFF
clone size: NA; J gene: TRBJ2-7; D gene: TRBD2; V gene: TRBV5-4; CDR3 protein: CASSQDPSGGYEQYF
clone size: few; J gene: TRBJ1-5; D gene: NA; V gene: TRBV7-2; CDR3 protein: CASSLGRAQHF
clone size: once; J gene: NA; D gene: TRBD2; V gene: TRBV13; CDR3 protein: CASSLTSGTSYEQYF
clone size: NA; J gene: TRBJ2-1; D gene: TRBD1; V gene: TRBV2; CDR3 protein: CASSDWGTGGRNEQFF
clone size: few; J gene: TRBJ1-4; D gene: TRBD1; V gene: TRBV9; CDR3 protein: CASSVGQENEKLFF
clone size: NA; J gene: TRBJ2-5; D gene: TRBD2; V gene: TRBV10-3; CDR3 protein: CAISERVAGGEETQYF
clone size: once; J gene: TRBJ2-2; D gene: NA; V gene: TRBV19; CDR3 protein: CASRVKGQDVGELFF
clone size: NA; J gene: TRBJ2-7; D gene: TRBD1; V gene: TRBV27; CDR3 protein: CASSLSAGTGGGVRYF
clone size: once; J gene: TRBJ2-1; D gene: TRBD2; V gene: TRBV4-3; CDR3 protein: CASSGQVGASGFSYNEQFF
clone size: few; J gene: TRBJ1-2; D gene: NA; V gene: TRBV6-1; CDR3 protein: CASSLAGRGGYTF
clone size: NA; J gene: TRBJ1-1; D gene: NA; V gene: TRBV10-3; CDR3 protein: CAIHRDTNTEAFF
clone size: NA; J gene: TRBJ1-3; D gene: TRBD1; V gene: TRBV15; CDR3 protein: CATSRGRDSSGNTIYF
clone size: NA; J gene: TRBJ2-1; D gene: NA; V gene: TRBV9; CDR3 protein: CASSVTGSYNEQFF
clone size: NA; J gene: TRBJ1-3; D gene: TRBD1; V gene: TRBV6-1; CDR3 protein: CASSAISGTGRYSSGNTIYF
clone size: NA; J gene: TRBJ2-2; D gene: NA; V gene: TRBV15; CDR3 protein: CATSREATGELFF
clone size: NA; J gene: TRBJ2-3; D gene: TRBD1; V gene: TRBV15; CDR3 protein: CATSPDRVPDTQYF
clone size: NA; J gene: TRBJ2-7; D gene: NA; V gene: TRBV7-9; CDR3 protein: CASSQDSPLEQYF
clone size: NA; J gene: TRBJ2-7; D gene: TRBD1; V gene: TRBV6-5; CDR3 protein: CASRPPGTGTYEQYF
clone size: NA; J gene: NA; D gene: TRBD2; V gene: TRBV7-2; CDR3 protein: CASSSGLAGGHEQYF
clone size: NA; J gene: TRBJ2-7; D gene: TRBD2; V gene: TRBV6-5; CDR3 protein: CASSYSLAGGPYEQYF
clone size: NA; J gene: TRBJ1-2; D gene: NA; V gene: TRBV6-5; CDR3 protein: CASSYSMSGDGYTF
clone size: NA; J gene: TRBJ2-2; D gene: TRBD1; V gene: TRBV7-3; CDR3 protein: CASSLNRDRANTGELFF